These 32 T cell receptor beta chains originate from one sample sequenced in a study of blood T cells in healthy people across ages. Then a second PCR, running roughly 7 to 11 cycles, was carried out with a sample-barcoded 5' primer and a J-beta primer mix. MiXCR, applied by TCRdb to the 5' RACE reads, yields one record per CDR3 protein. The sample lists 650,000 to 800,000 distinct CDR3 sequences, around two fifths occurring once. Sequenced: blood. The source of these receptors is a man in his fifties or sixties in good health.

Written as DNA, the CDR3 is TGCAGCGTTGAAGGACGTAGCAATCAGCCCCAGCATTTT. Its translation is CSVEGRSNQPQHF. The chain links TRBV29-1 to TRBJ1-5; D call uncertain. CDR1 is SQVTM and CDR2 is ANQGSEA in the germline V gene. The V end lost 1 base, the J end lost 0 bases, and 4 bases lay between the germline ends. The CDR3 totals 13 residues.

The chain is built from TRBV29-1 and TRBJ1-1; 7 bases line up with TRBD1. The junction had 5 bases not matched to a gene; V was cut back by 7 bases and J by 0 bases. CDR1 is SQVTM and CDR2 is ANQGSEA in the germline V gene. The CDR3 loop spans 13 amino acids. CDR3 DNA: TGCAGCGGAGGGACAGTCATGAACACTGAAGCTTTCTTT. Translation: CSGGTVMNTEAFF.

The V gene is TRBV15, the J gene TRBJ2-5; D is unclear. V shed 2 bases and J shed 5 bases, with 12 bases lying between them. CDR3 length equals 14 residues. Germline V gene data show CDR1 as LNHNV and CDR2 as YYDKDF (reference sequence). The CDR3 sequence: CATSRQTFSETQYF. CDR3 DNA: TGTGCCACCAGCAGACAGACCTTTTCCGAGACCCAGTACTTC. Combining the CDR3 with reference TRBV15 and TRBJ2-5 gives the whole variable domain DAMVIQNPRYQVTQFGKPVTLSCSQTLNHNVMYWYQQKSSQAPKLLFHYYDKDFNNEADTPDNFQSRRPNTSFCFLDIRSPGLGDTAMYLCATSRQTFSETQYFGPGTRLLVL.

V gene TRBV20-1 combines with J gene TRBJ2-5; TRBD2 aligns across 12 bases. J was trimmed by 4 bases and V by 8 bases; bases with no gene match: 11. The CDR3 is 15 residues long. CDR1 and CDR2 (germline): DFQATT, SNEGSKA (reference sequence). In DNA form, the CDR3 reads TGCAGTCCATCGGGCCCTAGCGGGGGGGCAGAGACCCAGTACTTC. Translated: CSPSGPSGGAETQYF.

A few counts support this clonotype. The chain has TRBV29-1 and TRBJ2-1; D ambiguous. V lost 7 bases, J lost 0 bases, and 10 bases lay in between. CDR1 is SQVTM, CDR2 ANQGSEA, per germline. The CDR3 covers 13 residues. CDR3 coding DNA: TGCAGCGCTTCTATCAGCTCCTACAATGAGCAGTTCTTC. It encodes CSASISSYNEQFF.

This clonotype was recorded a few times. J is TRBJ2-7 and V is TRBV28; 8 nucleotides align to TRBD1. Germline V gene lookup returns CDR1 MDHEN and CDR2 SYDVKM. The CDR3 totals 13 residues. J gave up 1 base and V 7 bases, and 3 bases lay outside the gene matches. The CDR3 bases are TGTGCCAGCACCCGGACAGGGTCCTACGAGCAGTACTTC. Its translation is CASTRTGSYEQYF.

This clonotype was seen more than once but under ten times. The chain couples TRBV13 to TRBJ1-2; D not certain. The CDR3 contains 11 residues. Germline V gene sequence: CDR1 PRHDT, CDR2 FYEKMQ (reference sequence). V gave up 5 bases and J gave up 8 bases, with 9 bases separating them. CDR3 loop: CASSALGGYTF. The CDR3 nucleotides are TGTGCCAGCAGCGCCCTGGGGGGCTACACCTTC.

The CDR3 DNA sequence: TGTGCCAGCAGCCAAAGGGGGGGGGCAGATACGCAGTATTTT. Translated: CASSQRGGADTQYF. The genes are TRBV3-1 and TRBJ2-3; possible D gene TRBD2, 7 bases. Looked up from germline, CDR1 is LGHDT and CDR2 is YNNKEL (reference sequence). The ends were cut back, 2 bases at V and 4 bases at J, with 10 bases in the middle. This CDR3 has 14 residues.

This chain uses TRBV7-2 with TRBJ2-1, with 7 bases that match TRBD1. Germline V gene lookup returns CDR1 SGHTA and CDR2 FQGNSA. This CDR3 has 15 amino acids. Losses at the gene ends were 3 bases for V and 7 bases for J; bases not matched to a gene: 9. This CDR3 reads CASSFDRALGNEQFF. CDR3 in DNA: TGTGCCAGCAGCTTTGACAGGGCTCTAGGGAATGAGCAGTTCTTC.

This clonotype was counted only a few times. The rearrangement links TRBV9 to TRBJ1-1, with D unresolved. The length of the CDR3 is 13 residues. CDR1 is SGDLS and CDR2 is YYNGEE in the germline V gene. Trimming left V 3 bases short and J 6 bases short, with 12 bases between. DNA for the CDR3: TGTGCCAGCAGCGCGGACGGGGTATCTGAAGCTTTCTTT. Amino acid sequence: CASSADGVSEAFF. Based on the CDR3 plus reference TRBV9 and TRBJ1-1, the full variable domain is DSGVTQTPKHLITATGQRVTLRCSPRSGDLSVYWYQQSLDQGLQFLIQYYNGEERAKGNILERFSAQQFPDLHSELNLSSLELGDSALYFCASSADGVSEAFFGQGTRLTVV.

The J gene is TRBJ2-6, the V gene TRBV6-6, with no clear D. The V end lost 0 bases, the J end lost 4 bases, and 4 bases lay between the germline ends. From germline, CDR1 is MNHNY and CDR2 SVGAGI (reference sequence). The CDR3 runs 14 residues. The CDR3 reads CASSYSRGANVLTF. Here the CDR3 DNA reads TGTGCCAGCAGTTACTCCCGGGGGGCCAACGTCCTGACTTTC.

V and J are TRBV7-2 and TRBJ2-5; D gene ambiguous. CDR1 and CDR2 from the germline V gene are SGHTA and FQGNSA. V lost 1 base and J 1 base, leaving 10 bases between the germline ends. The CDR3 is made up of 15 amino acids. The CDR3 loop reads CASSLGPSTQETQYF. As DNA, the CDR3 is TGTGCCAGCAGCTTAGGGCCCTCGACCCAAGAGACCCAGTACTTC.

This chain uses TRBV7-2 with TRBJ2-7; 7 nucleotides match TRBD1. This CDR3 spans 15 amino acids. CDR1 SGHTA and CDR2 FQGNSA come from the germline V gene. The V and J ends lost 3 bases and 5 bases, in that order; junction bases with no gene match: 10. CDR3 nucleotide sequence: TGTGCCAGCAGCTTGGGTGACAGGGATCGAGACGAGCAGTACTTC. It encodes CASSLGDRDRDEQYF.

J is TRBJ1-1 and V is TRBV18; no reliable D call. Trimming took off 0 bases at V and 2 bases at J, with 7 bases between the two ends. This CDR3 has 14 amino acids. The germline gives CDR1 KGHSH, CDR2 LQKENI. The CDR3 here is CASSPPPGNTEAFF. Written as DNA, the CDR3 is TGTGCCAGCTCACCACCACCGGGAAACACTGAAGCTTTCTTT.

The V and J genes are TRBV2 and TRBJ2-5; the D gene is possibly TRBD2 (5 bases). The CDR3 contains 13 residues. V was cut by 9 bases and J by 13 bases, with 24 bases left in between. The germline V gene has CDR1 SNHLY and CDR2 FYNNEI. The CDR3 nucleotides are TGTGCCAGTTCTAATATGGCGGACTCCGCTCGGTACTTC. It codes for CASSNMADSARYF.

The chain carries TRBV9 and TRBJ1-2, with a possible D match to TRBD1 (6 bases). The CDR3 loop spans 13 amino acids. CDR1 and CDR2 (germline): SGDLS, YYNGEE. V lost 4 bases and J lost 8, with 15 bases in between. This chain's CDR3 is CASSTRRGDGYTF. Here the CDR3 DNA reads TGTGCCAGCAGCACCCGAAGGGGGGACGGCTACACCTTC.

This clonotype was found a few times. The chain joins TRBV18 to TRBJ1-2; the match to TRBD1 covers 7 bases. This CDR3 contains 17 residues. Germline V lookup: CDR1 KGHSH, CDR2 LQKENI. V trimming: 3 bases; J trimming: 1 base; junction bases outside the gene matches: 11. The CDR3 nucleotides read TGTGCCAGCTCACCGAGTGGGGACAGCTTACTTAACTATGGCTACACCTTC. This translates into CASSPSGDSLLNYGYTF.

This chain joins TRBV6-2 or TRBV6-3 and TRBJ2-2; TRBD1 matches 8 bases. The germline gives CDR1 MNHEY, CDR2 SVGEGT. Germline trimming cut 2 bases from V and 7 bases from J; bases unmatched to any gene: 9. The CDR3 loop spans 16 amino acids. CDR3 residues: CASSYPRTGMGGELFF. The DNA of the CDR3 is TGTGCCAGCAGTTACCCGCGGACAGGGATGGGCGGGGAGCTGTTTTTT.

This clonotype was found a few times. The chain combines TRBV10-3 with TRBJ1-6; maybe TRBD1 (6 bases). CDR1 and CDR2 from the germline V gene are ENHRY and SYGVKD. This CDR3 spans 13 amino acids. Trimming took off 10 bases at V and 4 bases at J, with 11 bases between the two ends. CDR3 region: CATAGQYNSPLHF. The CDR3 DNA reads as TGTGCCACCGCGGGACAATATAATTCACCCCTCCACTTT.

In its sample, this clonotype was seen a few times. The chain employs TRBV10-3 and TRBJ2-1, with 9 positions matching TRBD1. The CDR3 spans 15 residues. Germline trimming cut 6 bases from V and 3 bases from J; bases unmatched to any gene: 6. Germline CDR1 reads ENHRY; CDR2 reads SYGVKD. CDR3 sequence (DNA): TGTGCCATCAGGGCTGACAGGGGGTTCTACAATGAGCAGTTCTTC. This gives the protein CAIRADRGFYNEQFF.

The V call is TRBV5-1, the J call TRBJ2-5; 7 nucleotides agree with TRBD1. The V and J ends lost 7 bases and 1 base, in that order; junction bases with no gene match: 7. CDR1 is SGHRS, CDR2 YFSETQ, per germline. This CDR3 comprises 14 residues. The CDR3 coding sequence is TGCGCCAGCGGACCCGGGGACAGCCAAGAGACCCAGTACTTC. Protein: CASGPGDSQETQYF.

This clonotype was seen repeatedly, ten times or more. The CDR3 sequence is CASSHGTAEETQYF. CDR3 DNA: TGTGCCAGCAGCCACGGGACAGCTGAAGAGACCCAGTACTTC. The chain couples TRBV11-2 to TRBJ2-5; TRBD1 matches at 7 bases. CDR1 is SGHAT and CDR2 is FQNNGV in the germline V gene. The CDR3 extends over 14 amino acids. V lost 5 bases, J lost 3 bases, and 6 bases stayed unmatched.

This clonotype was detected only a few times. The chain employs TRBV2 and TRBJ2-7; D is perhaps TRBD1 or TRBD2 (5 bases each). The CDR3 runs 12 residues. In germline, CDR1 is SNHLY, CDR2 FYNNEI. CDR3 in DNA: TGTGCTACCGGGACCGCGGCCTACGAGCAGTACTTC. It yields the protein CATGTAAYEQYF. Supplemented by reference TRBV2 and TRBJ2-7, the full variable domain reads EPEVTQTPSHQVTQMGQEVILRCVPISNHLYFYWYRQILGQKVEFLVSFYNNEISEKSEIFDDQFSVERPDGSNFTLKIRSTKLEDSAMYFCATGTAAYEQYFGPGTRLTVT.

As regards this clonotype: Possible read error: a much larger clone is one base away. The V gene is TRBV4-3, the J gene TRBJ2-1; D not resolved. The DNA end favors TRBJ2-7, so the J call may be wrong. Germline V gene lookup returns CDR1 LGHNA and CDR2 YSLEER. CDR3 length equals 14 residues. CDR3 amino acids: CASSQESLYNEQYF. The CDR3 region has the DNA TGCGCCAGCAGCCAGGAGAGCCTATACAATGAGCAGTACTTC.

Only a few counts were recorded for this clonotype. V and J are TRBV5-4 and TRBJ2-1; 8 nucleotides line up with TRBD1. The CDR3 runs 16 residues. The J segment lost 8 bases and the V segment lost 4 bases, leaving 14 bases of the junction unmatched. Germline V gene lookup returns CDR1 SGHNT and CDR2 YYREEE (reference sequence). The CDR3, as DNA: TGTGCCAGCAGCCCGGCCGGACAGGGCACGGTGGATGAGCAGTTCTTC. It yields the protein CASSPAGQGTVDEQFF.

On this clonotype: One junction end disagrees with the germline gene, perhaps due to a read error. This chain joins TRBV6-2 or TRBV6-3 and TRBJ2-1; possibly TRBD1 for D (5 bases). Per germline, CDR1 MNHEY and CDR2 SVGEGT. This CDR3 region has 14 residues. The CDR3 loop reads CTSSYSTDPNEQFF. Written as DNA, the CDR3 is TGTACCAGCAGTTACTCGACAGACCCCAATGAGCAGTTCTTC.

The chain couples TRBV20-1 to TRBJ2-5; the D is unclear. The CDR3 covers 12 residues. Germline V gene data show CDR1 as DFQATT and CDR2 as SNEGSKA (reference sequence). V was shortened by 6 bases and J by 0 bases, with 8 bases between the two germline ends. CDR3 coding DNA: TGCAGTGCCCAACAGTACCAAGAGACCCAGTACTTC. As protein: CSAQQYQETQYF.

This rearrangement joins TRBV20-1 to TRBJ2-2; unclear D gene. The CDR3 spans 13 residues. The V end lost 4 bases, the J end lost 0 bases, and 6 bases lay between the germline ends. Germline CDR1 reads DFQATT; CDR2 reads SNEGSKA (reference sequence). CDR3 coding DNA: TGCAGTGCTACGTGGGCGAACACCGGGGAGCTGTTTTTT. Its translation is CSATWANTGELFF.

The table lists this clonotype with a few counts. Just one base apart from a much larger clone, this may be a read error. The chain combines TRBV2 with TRBJ2-6, with 9 bases that match TRBD2. Germline V gene lookup returns CDR1 SNHLY and CDR2 FYNNEI. CDR3 size: 14 residues. CDR3 amino acids: CASRSGGSASVLTF. CDR3 coding DNA: TGTGCCAGCAGAAGCGGGGGGTCGGCCAGCGTCCTGACTTTC.

The rearrangement links TRBV11-3 to TRBJ2-1; TRBD2 might be the D (5 bases). Between the trimmed V and J ends, which lost 5 bases and 9 bases, there was a span of 14 bases. The CDR3 is 13 residues long. From germline, CDR1 is SGHNT and CDR2 YENEEA. Written as DNA, the CDR3 is TGTGCCAGCAGCCAGAGCGGTTTTGGTGAGCAGTTCTTC. Protein product: CASSQSGFGEQFF.

The chain carries TRBV30 and TRBJ2-1, with unresolved D. Trimming pared 2 bases from V and 5 bases from J, leaving 10 bases between. The CDR3 is made up of 13 amino acids. The germline CDR1 and CDR2 sequences are GTSNPN and SVGIG (reference sequence). CDR3 bases: TGTGCCTGGAGTCCCAGTTTTAACAATGAGCAGTTCTTC. Protein sequence: CAWSPSFNNEQFF. The full variable domain, rest sourced from reference TRBV30 and TRBJ2-1, is SQTIHQWPATLVQPVGSPLSLECTVEGTSNPNLYWYRQAAGRGLQLLFYSVGIGQISSEVPQNLSASRPQDRQFILSSKKLLLSDSGFYLCAWSPSFNNEQFFGPGTRLTVL.

The chain combines TRBV4-3 with TRBJ2-1; D unclear. Trimming shortened V by 2 bases and J by 5 bases, and 7 bases separated the two germline ends. There are 13 residues in the CDR3. Germline V gives CDR1 LGHNA, CDR2 YSLEER. CDR3 residues: CASSQWTDNEQFF. CDR3 DNA sequence: TGCGCCAGCAGCCAATGGACCGACAATGAGCAGTTCTTC.